Below, 14 T cell receptor beta chains from the same sample are listed, as sequenced in a study of blood T cell repertoires in COVID-19. Data came from immunoSEQ multiplex PCR; TCRdb stores just in-frame clones and leaves some out. The sample lists 100,000 or so clones; less than 95% were seen once. The sequenced sample consisted of peripheral blood. The receptors were sampled from a human donor with active COVID-19. The donor label of this sample is uncertain.

J is TRBJ2-7 and V is TRBV5-4; tentative D call: TRBD1 (5 bases). Trimming took 0 bases from V and 0 from J, leaving 10 bases between them. Per the germline V gene, CDR1 is SGHNT and CDR2 is YYREEE (reference sequence). The CDR3 runs 15 residues. CDR3 nucleotide sequence: TGTGCCAGCAGCTTGGGGGGCTTAAGCTCCTACGAGCAGTACTTC. Protein sequence: CASSLGGLSSYEQYF.

The V call is TRBV11-2, the J call TRBJ2-7, with D possibly TRBD1 on 5 matching bases. CDR3 length: 16 amino acids. Germline V gene data show CDR1 as SGHAT and CDR2 as FQNNGV. The V end lost 5 bases, the J end lost 0 bases, and 17 bases lay between the germline ends. The CDR3 loop is CASSPLAGPFSYEQYF. CDR3 DNA: TGTGCCAGCAGCCCATTGGCAGGGCCTTTCTCCTACGAGCAGTACTTC.

V is TRBV7-8 and J is TRBJ1-2, with no clear D. Trimming left V 1 base short and J 8 bases short, with 5 bases between. Germline CDR1 SGHVS, CDR2 FQNEAQ. The CDR3 consists of 11 residues. The CDR3 DNA sequence: TGTGCCAGCAGCTTAGGAAGCGGCTACACCTTC. Translating gives CASSLGSGYTF.

CDR3 in amino acids: CASSSGGYGYTF. CDR3 coding DNA: TGTGCCAGCAGTTCAGGGGGCTATGGCTACACCTTC. V is TRBV28 and J is TRBJ1-2; 7 bases agree with TRBD1. Trimming at V came to 4 bases and at J to 4 bases, leaving 0 bases not matched to a gene. The CDR3 is made up of 12 amino acids. From germline, CDR1 is MDHEN and CDR2 SYDVKM.

The J gene is TRBJ2-7, the V gene TRBV5-1, with TRBD1 identical over 7 bases. Germline CDR1 and CDR2: SGHRS and YFSETQ. J lost 0 bases, V lost 4 bases, and 7 bases had no gene match. The CDR3 consists of 15 residues. The CDR3: CASSRGTEFSYEQYF. CDR3 in DNA: TGCGCCAGCAGCAGAGGGACAGAGTTCTCCTACGAGCAGTACTTC.

V is TRBV5-6 and J is TRBJ2-3; the D gene is possibly TRBD1 (6 bases). The V end was cut by 0 bases, the J end by 1 base, with 18 bases between. Germline V gene lookup returns CDR1 SGHDT and CDR2 YYEEEE. The CDR3 is 18 residues long. The CDR3 DNA follows: TGTGCCAGCAGCTTGGTTACAGGGTTCGTTCCGCGCACAGATACGCAGTATTTT. Its protein product is CASSLVTGFVPRTDTQYF.

This sequence joins TRBV3-1 (or the pseudogene TRBV3-2) and TRBJ1-3, with TRBD1 identical over 7 bases. The V gene's germline CDR1 is LGHDT and CDR2 YNNKEL (reference sequence). Trimming cost V 0 bases and J 0 bases; bases outside gene matches: 11. The CDR3 extends over 19 amino acids. The CDR3, as DNA: TGTGCCAGCAGCCAAGAAAGGGGGCAAGTCCAAAGCTCTGGAAACACCATATATTTT. Its translation: CASSQERGQVQSSGNTIYF.

The chain employs TRBV20-1 and TRBJ1-3, with unresolved D. V dropped 8 bases and J dropped 0 bases, with 5 bases sitting between them. Germline assignment: CDR1 DFQATT and CDR2 SNEGSKA (reference sequence). The CDR3 extends over 11 amino acids. The chain's CDR3 is CSPRSGNTIYF. In DNA form, the CDR3 reads TGCAGTCCGCGCTCTGGAAACACCATATATTTT.

The rearrangement joins TRBV19 to TRBJ2-7; the match to TRBD1 covers 9 bases. The CDR3 contains 16 residues. Germline V gives CDR1 LNHDA, CDR2 SQIVND (reference sequence). Losses at the gene ends were 5 bases for V and 0 bases for J; bases not matched to a gene: 8. The CDR3 DNA reads TGTGCCAGTAGTGTAGCCGGACAGGGGAGCTCCTACGAGCAGTACTTC. This translates into CASSVAGQGSSYEQYF.

The chain recombines TRBV15 with TRBJ1-1; D is ambiguous. V shed 0 bases and J shed 0 bases, with 5 bases lying between them. This CDR3 has 14 residues. CDR1 LNHNV and CDR2 YYDKDF come from the germline V gene (reference sequence). In DNA, the CDR3 is TGTGCCACCAGCAGAGATCGTATGAACACTGAAGCTTTCTTT. The encoded protein is CATSRDRMNTEAFF.

V gene TRBV10-3 combines with J gene TRBJ2-1; D is ambiguous. Germline CDR1 and CDR2: ENHRY and SYGVKD. The CDR3 consists of 15 residues. Deletions cut 4 bases from V and 2 bases from J, with 12 bases between. The CDR3 region has the DNA TGTGCCATCAGTGGAGACTTCAGCACCTACAATGAGCAGTTCTTC. It codes for CAISGDFSTYNEQFF.

The table lists this clone with a count of one. The V call is TRBV28, the J call TRBJ2-7; TRBD1 aligns across 10 bases. The junction had 8 bases not matched to a gene; V was cut back by 6 bases and J by 0 bases. Per the germline V gene, CDR1 is MDHEN and CDR2 is SYDVKM. This CDR3 is 16 amino acids long. The CDR3 nucleotides are TGTGCCAGCAGCCATCCTAGGGACAGGGGCTCCTACGAGCAGTACTTC. It yields the protein CASSHPRDRGSYEQYF.

The chain couples TRBV6-1 to TRBJ2-6; 9 bases map to TRBD2. The germline CDR1 and CDR2 sequences are MNHNS and SASEGT. The CDR3 sequence is 20 residues long. The trim removed 1 base at V and 0 bases at J, leaving 10 bases unmatched. The CDR3 is CASSEGRLAGAHSGANVLTF. DNA of the CDR3: TGTGCCAGCAGTGAAGGCAGGTTAGCGGGGGCCCACTCTGGGGCCAACGTCCTGACTTTC.

This chain connects TRBV27 to TRBJ1-6; perhaps TRBD1 as D (5 bases). Germline assignment: CDR1 MNHEY and CDR2 SMNVEV (reference sequence). The CDR3 has 16 amino acids. V was cut by 3 bases and J by 10 bases, with 19 bases left in between. The CDR3, as DNA: TGTGCCAGCAGTTTGTCGACAGCCGTCGGTGCCTCACCCCTCCACTTT. Amino acid sequence: CASSLSTAVGASPLHF.